A single sample gave rise to the 6 T cell receptor beta chains below, sequenced in a study of T cells in Graves' hyperthyroidism and ophthalmopathy. RNA transcripts served as the template for amplifying TCR beta CDR3 regions. The HTBI primer set served for first-round RT-PCR of the TCR CDR3. TCRdb re-called the multiplex PCR reads with MiXCR, one entry per CDR3 protein. The sample consists of around 380,000 distinct CDR3 sequences, approximately 15% of them appearing once. Sequencing input: blood. The receptors here all came from a man in his thirties or forties with Graves' hyperthyroidism that later progressed to Graves' ophthalmopathy.

In this sample, this clonotype turned up many times. This sequence joins TRBV7-9 and TRBJ1-1; maybe TRBD1 (5 bases). The CDR3 runs 14 residues. In germline, CDR1 is SEHNR, CDR2 FQNEAQ (reference sequence). V gave up 4 bases and J gave up 1 base, with 10 bases separating them. As DNA, the CDR3 is TGTGCCAGCAGCTATCGCACAGGGAACACTGAAGCTTTCTTT. Protein: CASSYRTGNTEAFF.

This clonotype was seen ten or more times. The chain couples TRBV11-2 to TRBJ2-1, with D possibly matching TRBD2 (7 bases). CDR3 length: 17 amino acids. Trimming pared 5 bases from V and 0 bases from J, leaving 17 bases between. Germline CDR1 reads SGHAT; CDR2 reads FQNNGV. CDR3 in amino acids: CASSPSWRGPSYNEQFF. The CDR3 DNA reads as TGTGCCAGCAGCCCATCCTGGCGGGGGCCCTCCTACAATGAGCAGTTCTTC.

The CDR3 protein is CSVPGGYEQFF. CDR3 in DNA: TGCAGCGTTCCGGGGGGATATGAGCAGTTCTTC. The chain links TRBV29-1 to TRBJ2-1; 7 positions agree with TRBD2. Germline V gene lookup returns CDR1 SQVTM and CDR2 ANQGSEA. The CDR3 has 11 amino acids. The trim removed 5 bases at V and 8 bases at J, leaving 3 bases unmatched.

This clonotype was seen repeatedly, ten times or more. V and J are TRBV6-6 and TRBJ1-4; 7 nucleotides line up with TRBD1. Germline CDR1 and CDR2: MNHNY and SVGAGI (reference sequence). The CDR3 consists of 17 residues. The trim removed 0 bases at V and 6 bases at J, leaving 10 bases unmatched. The CDR3 bases are TGTGCCAGCAGTTACTCGAGCTCGGGACAGCGGCATGAAAAACTGTTTTTT. It is translated as CASSYSSSGQRHEKLFF.

This clonotype was counted at least ten times. The J gene is TRBJ2-3, the V gene TRBV28; D may be TRBD1 or TRBD2 (5 bases each). Trimming removed 4 bases at V and 4 bases at J, with 18 bases between. CDR1 is MDHEN, CDR2 SYDVKM, per germline. The CDR3 has 16 residues. The CDR3 DNA reads as TGTGCCAGCAGTTCCCGTTGGGGGATCGGGGCAGATACGCAGTATTTT. Residues: CASSSRWGIGADTQYF.

This clonotype occurred a few times. The chain has TRBV11-2 and TRBJ2-7; the D is unclear. V lost 1 base to trimming and J lost 3 bases, with 13 bases between them. CDR1 is SGHAT and CDR2 is FQNNGV in the germline V gene. This CDR3 has 15 residues. The CDR3 sequence: CASSLAHDNFYEQYF. The CDR3 nucleotides are TGTGCCAGCAGCTTAGCCCATGACAATTTCTACGAGCAGTACTTC.